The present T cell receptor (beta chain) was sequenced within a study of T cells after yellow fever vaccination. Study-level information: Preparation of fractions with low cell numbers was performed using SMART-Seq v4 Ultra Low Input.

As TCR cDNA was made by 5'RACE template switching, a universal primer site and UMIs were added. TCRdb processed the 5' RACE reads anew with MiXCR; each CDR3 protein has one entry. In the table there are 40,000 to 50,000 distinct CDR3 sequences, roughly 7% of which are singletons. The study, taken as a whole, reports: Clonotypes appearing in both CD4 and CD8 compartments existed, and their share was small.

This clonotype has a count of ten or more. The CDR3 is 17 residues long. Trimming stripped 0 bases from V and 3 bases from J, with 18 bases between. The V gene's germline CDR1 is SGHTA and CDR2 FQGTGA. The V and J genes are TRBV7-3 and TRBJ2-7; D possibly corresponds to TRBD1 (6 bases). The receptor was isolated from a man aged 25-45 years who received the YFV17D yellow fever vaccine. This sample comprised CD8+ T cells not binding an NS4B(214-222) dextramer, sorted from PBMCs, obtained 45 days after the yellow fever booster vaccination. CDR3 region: CASSLTPTDRPSYEQYF. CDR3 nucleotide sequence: TGTGCCAGCAGCTTAACGCCGACGGACAGACCGAGCTACGAGCAGTACTTC.